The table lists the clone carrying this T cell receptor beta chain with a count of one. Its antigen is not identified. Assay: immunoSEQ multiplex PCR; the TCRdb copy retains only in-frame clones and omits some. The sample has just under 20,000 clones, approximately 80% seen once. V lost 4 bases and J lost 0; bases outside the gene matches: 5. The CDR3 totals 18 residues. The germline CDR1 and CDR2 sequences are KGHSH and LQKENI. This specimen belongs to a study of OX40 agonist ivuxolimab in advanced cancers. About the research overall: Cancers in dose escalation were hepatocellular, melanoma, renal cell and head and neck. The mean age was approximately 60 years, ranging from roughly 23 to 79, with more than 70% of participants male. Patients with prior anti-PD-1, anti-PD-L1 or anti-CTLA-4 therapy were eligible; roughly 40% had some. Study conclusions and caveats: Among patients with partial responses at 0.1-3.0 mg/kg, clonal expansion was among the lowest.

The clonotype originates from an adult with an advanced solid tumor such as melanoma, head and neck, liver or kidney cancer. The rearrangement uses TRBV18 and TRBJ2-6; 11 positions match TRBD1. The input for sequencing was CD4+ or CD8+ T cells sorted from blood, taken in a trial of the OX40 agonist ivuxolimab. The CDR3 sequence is CASSRRDRGSSGANVLTF. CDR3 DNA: TGTGCCAGCTCACGAAGGGACAGGGGGAGCTCTGGGGCCAACGTCCTGACTTTC.